This is a list of T cell receptor beta chains from one sample in a study of T cell changes during pregnancy in multiple sclerosis. Profiled with immunoSEQ multiplex PCR; TCRdb holds only in-frame clones, not every one. The sample carries about 92,000 clones, about 92% recorded once. This specimen consisted of peripheral blood, obtained in the first trimester of pregnancy. All receptors derive from a female donor with multiple sclerosis, enrolled in a pregnancy study. CDR3s include the opening cysteine and the closing phenylalanine or tryptophan. Each record gives: clone size, J gene, D gene, V gene, CDR3 protein, CDR3 DNA. A D gene is named only where the DNA matches it firmly. A clone size is listed for some rows: how often the clone was seen (once, few, many), or a class if it is expanded.

>-|TRBJ2-7|TRBD1|TRBV5-4
CASSLRQGRKDEQYF
TGTGCCAGCAGCTTGAGACAGGGGCGTAAGGACGAGCAGTACTTC
>-|TRBJ2-3|-|TRBV27
CASREGNSDTQYF
TGTGCCAGCAGGGAGGGGAATTCAGATACGCAGTATTTT
>-|TRBJ2-5|TRBD1|TRBV5-1
CASSLLGQGGETQYF
TGCGCCAGCAGCTTGCTAGGACAGGGTGGGGAGACCCAGTACTTC
>-|TRBJ2-1|TRBD2|TRBV4-2
CASSRSGGVYNEQFF
TGTGCCAGCAGCCGCTCGGGGGGGGTCTACAATGAGCAGTTCTTC
>-|TRBJ1-2|TRBD1|TRBV25-1
CASSEGTGRSYTF
TGTGCCAGCAGTGAAGGGACAGGGCGTAGCTACACCTTC
>-|TRBJ2-1|TRBD1|TRBV27
CASRQRAGQGNFF
TGTGCCAGCAGACAACGGGCCGGACAGGGGAACTTCTTC
>once|TRBJ2-2|TRBD1|TRBV19
CASSIIQGANTGELFF
TGTGCCAGTAGTATAATCCAGGGGGCGAACACCGGGGAGCTGTTTTTT
>-|TRBJ2-1|-|TRBV5-1
CASSLPSSHNEQFF
TGCGCCAGCAGCTTACCGTCTAGCCACAATGAGCAGTTCTTC
>once|TRBJ2-7|TRBD1|TRBV6-4
CASSPTPGQGADPPYEQYF
TGTGCCAGCAGTCCCACTCCGGGACAGGGGGCAGATCCCCCCTACGAGCAGTACTTC
>once|TRBJ2-7|-|TRBV2
CASSEWRASEQYF
TGTGCCAGCAGTGAATGGAGGGCCTCCGAGCAGTACTTC
>-|TRBJ2-7|-|TRBV7-2
CASSSDSSYEQYF
TGTGCCAGCAGCTCAGACAGTAGCTACGAGCAGTACTTC
>-|TRBJ2-7|TRBD2|TRBV13
CASSRTSGSIIYEQYF
TGTGCCAGCAGCAGGACTAGCGGGAGTATCATCTACGAGCAGTACTTC
>few|TRBJ2-7|TRBD1|TRBV30
CAWSRGQGSYEQYF
TGTGCCTGGAGTAGAGGACAGGGTTCCTACGAGCAGTACTTC
>-|TRBJ2-7|-|TRBV4-3
CASSQAGSSSYEQYF
TGCGCCAGCAGCCAAGCAGGCAGTTCCTCCTACGAGCAGTACTTC
>-|TRBJ1-4|-|TRBV28
CASSSLTDGDFNEKLFF
TGTGCCAGCAGTTCCCTAACGGACGGGGATTTTAATGAAAAACTGTTTTTT
>-|TRBJ2-7|TRBD1|TRBV27
CASSAEGQYYEQYF
TGTGCCAGCAGTGCCGAGGGACAGTACTACGAGCAGTACTTC
>-|TRBJ1-1|-|TRBV11-2
CASSFGRNTEAFF
TGTGCCAGCAGCTTCGGGAGGAACACTGAAGCTTTCTTT
>few|TRBJ1-2|-|TRBV27
CASSPTPEVRDGYTF
TGTGCCAGCAGTCCTACCCCGGAAGTGAGGGATGGCTACACCTTC
>-|TRBJ2-1|TRBD1|TRBV11-2
CASSLIQGAYNEQFF
TGTGCCAGCAGCTTAATACAGGGGGCTTACAATGAGCAGTTCTTC
>-|TRBJ2-4|-|TRBV7-8
CASSLAREEVVAKNIQYF
TGTGCCAGCAGCTTAGCGCGAGAGGAGGTTGTAGCCAAAAACATTCAGTACTTC
>-|TRBJ2-1|TRBD2|TRBV28
CASSRITSGPYNEQFF
TGTGCCAGCAGCCGCATCACTAGCGGGCCTTACAATGAGCAGTTCTTC
>-|TRBJ1-2|-|TRBV6-1
CAVQGTPNLYGYTF
TGTGCCGTGCAGGGGACCCCGAACCTCTATGGCTACACCTTC
>once|TRBJ1-1|-|TRBV25-1
CASSGSGTEAFF
TGTGCCAGCAGTGGGTCCGGGACAGAAGCTTTCTTT
>-|TRBJ1-5|-|TRBV27
CASSLWGGGEQPQHF
TGTGCCAGCAGTTTATGGGGAGGAGGGGAGCAGCCCCAGCATTTT
>-|TRBJ2-1|TRBD2|TRBV2
CASRGTTQYNEQFF
TGTGCCAGCAGGGGGACTACCCAATACAATGAGCAGTTCTTC
>-|TRBJ1-1|-|TRBV27
CASSLRGNTEAFF
TGTGCCAGCAGTTTAAGGGGTAACACTGAAGCTTTCTTT